This T cell receptor beta chain was captured in a study of CD8 T cells in ankylosing spondylitis. General study results and limits: The study looked at matched synovial fluid samples from ankylosing spondylitis patients. Disease-linked clones were reported to be significantly enriched there. Made up of roughly 8 highly homologous variants, a TCR beta motif appeared characteristic of ankylosing spondylitis blood.

Quantitative 5'-RACE with molecular barcodes was used to make the TCR beta libraries. TCRdb processed the 5' RACE reads anew with MiXCR; each CDR3 protein has one entry. The repertoire has about 400,000 distinct CDR3 sequences, 20% to 25% of them found once; the top ten carry about a sixth. J was trimmed by 5 bases and V by 2 bases; bases with no gene match: 11. The CDR3 runs to 17 residues. In germline, CDR1 is MNHEY, CDR2 SVGAGI. This clonotype was observed a few times. Its antigen is undetermined. The sequencing input was blood, either unsorted or a sorted T cell fraction (not recorded which). The V call is TRBV6-5, the J call TRBJ2-2, with 7 positions matching TRBD2. The sequence was collected from a male donor with ankylosing spondylitis. DNA of the CDR3: TGTGCCAGCAGTTACACGCACTCGCGGGAGCTAACCGGGGAGCTGTTTTTT. Its translation is CASSYTHSRELTGELFF.